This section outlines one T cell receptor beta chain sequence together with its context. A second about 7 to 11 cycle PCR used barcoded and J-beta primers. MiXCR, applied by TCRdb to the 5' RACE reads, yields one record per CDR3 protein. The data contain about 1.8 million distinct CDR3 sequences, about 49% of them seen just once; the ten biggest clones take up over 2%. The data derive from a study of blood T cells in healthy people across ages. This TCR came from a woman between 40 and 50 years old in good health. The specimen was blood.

The CDR3 loop reads CSARPSLRDEQFF. The CDR3 bases are TGCAGTGCTAGACCCTCCCTTCGGGATGAGCAGTTCTTC. This rearrangement joins TRBV20-1 to TRBJ2-1; the D is unclear. The CDR3 extends over 13 amino acids. V was cut by 2 bases and J by 8 bases, with 13 bases left in between. Germline CDR1 DFQATT, CDR2 SNEGSKA (reference sequence).